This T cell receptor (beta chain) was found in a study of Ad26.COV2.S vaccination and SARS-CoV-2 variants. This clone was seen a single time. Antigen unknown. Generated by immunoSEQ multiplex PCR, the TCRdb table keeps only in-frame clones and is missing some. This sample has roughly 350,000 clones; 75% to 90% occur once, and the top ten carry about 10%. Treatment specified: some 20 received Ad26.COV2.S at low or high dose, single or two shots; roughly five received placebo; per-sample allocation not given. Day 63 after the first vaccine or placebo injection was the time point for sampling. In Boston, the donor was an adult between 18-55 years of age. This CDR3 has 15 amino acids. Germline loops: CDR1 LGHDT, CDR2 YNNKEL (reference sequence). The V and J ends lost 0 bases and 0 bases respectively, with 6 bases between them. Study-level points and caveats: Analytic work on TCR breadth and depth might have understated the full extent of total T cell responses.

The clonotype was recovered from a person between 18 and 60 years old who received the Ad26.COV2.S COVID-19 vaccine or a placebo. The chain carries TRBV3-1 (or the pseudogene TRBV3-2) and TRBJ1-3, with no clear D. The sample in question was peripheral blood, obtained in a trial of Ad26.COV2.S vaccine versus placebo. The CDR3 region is CASSQEMVSGNTIYF. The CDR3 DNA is TGTGCCAGCAGCCAAGAAATGGTCTCTGGAAACACCATATATTTT.